The T cell receptor (beta chain) described here comes from a study of blood T cell repertoires in COVID-19. Across the whole study: There were acute and convalescent COVID-19 samples, and they came from the United States, Italy and Spain. From T cells, B-cell-depleted T cells, or PBMCs came the material, which was cDNA or gDNA.

Authors' methods: Estimation of nucleated cell counts relied on the amplification of reference gene primers. Generated by immunoSEQ multiplex PCR, the TCRdb table keeps only in-frame clones and is missing some. That table supplies the V and J calls and clone size; D and trimming were determined from the DNA. The table shows over 90,000 clones, with around 90% occurring only once. Trimming removed 1 base from V and 10 bases from J, with 10 bases in between. There are 12 residues in the CDR3. The germline gives CDR1 SGHVS, CDR2 FQNEAQ. The source is a woman at least 80 years old in a cohort sampled during active COVID-19. The chain joins TRBV7-8 to TRBJ1-1; D gene uncertain. Input material: peripheral blood. CDR3 DNA: TGTGCCAGCAGCTTAGTCGGCGGCTCAGCTTTCTTT. It yields the protein CASSLVGGSAFF.